The source of this T cell receptor (beta chain) is a study of tumor-infiltrating lymphocytes in localized non-small cell lung cancer. Using immunoSEQ multiplex PCR, the repertoire was profiled, and TCRdb retains in-frame clones only, with some absent. The sample lists 15,000 to 20,000 clones; roughly four fifths were seen once. V was trimmed by 0 bases and J by 7 bases, leaving 14 bases between them. In germline, CDR1 is SGHNT, CDR2 YYREEE (reference sequence). CDR3 size: 14 residues. The sample taken for sequencing was lung tumor tissue. The source of this sequence is a human donor with non-small cell lung cancer. The chain carries TRBV5-4 and TRBJ2-7; possible D gene TRBD1, 6 bases. As DNA, the CDR3 is TGTGCCAGCAGCTTGGCTCCAGGGGTTTATGAGCAGTACTTC. This encodes CASSLAPGVYEQYF.